This T cell receptor beta chain was sequenced in a study of shared clonotypes between healthy human individuals. For the study at large: Donors, aged 18 to 49, were two women and a few men.

Recent vaccinations or acute infections were absent in the healthy HIV-negative adult donors. The protocol was immunoSEQ multiplex PCR, while the TCRdb copy is restricted to in-frame clones and leaves out a portion. The table has approximately 980,000 clones, 60% to 85% seen once; the top ten hold around 1.5%. This CDR3 contains 15 residues. Germline CDR1 and CDR2: LGHNA and YSLEER. V lost 4 bases and J lost 8; bases outside the gene matches: 8. The receptor was derived from a man younger than 30 in good health. The V call is TRBV4-3, the J call TRBJ1-4; TRBD1 matches 9 bases. The sample taken for sequencing was memory CD4+ T cells sorted from blood. The subset: CD45RA-negative fraction. The CDR3 region is CASSPTQGAREKLFF. In DNA, the CDR3 is TGCGCCAGCAGCCCAACACAGGGGGCGAGGGAAAAACTGTTTTTT.